These T cell receptor beta chains were read from a single sample in a study of blood T cell repertoires in COVID-19. Sequencing used immunoSEQ multiplex PCR; TCRdb keeps in-frame clones, though not all of them. The table includes 200,000 to 300,000 clones, around 87% detected once. Sequences were obtained from peripheral blood. The receptors originated from a woman between 40 and 50 years old who had recovered from COVID-19. Each CDR3 is given with its conserved first and last residue. Each record gives: J gene, clone size, V gene, CDR3 protein. For some rows the clone size is stated as once, few or many, or as a class when expanded; others skip it.

TRBJ1-1 NA TRBV9 CASSPAREYTEAFF
TRBJ2-5 once TRBV10-1 CASSEGAGRLETQYF
TRBJ2-3 NA TRBV11-3 CASSSVGQEGTDTQYF
TRBJ1-5 NA TRBV5-4 CASSLAGGGQPQHF
TRBJ2-5 NA TRBV29-1 CSVVPPEETQYF
TRBJ1-2 NA TRBV7-9 CASSLVTTPDGYTF
TRBJ2-1 NA TRBV11-1 CASSLGGYNEQFF
TRBJ1-2 NA TRBV2 CASSEGGGANYGYTF
TRBJ2-2 NA TRBV6-5 CASRRGGLNTGELFF
TRBJ2-3 NA TRBV24-1 CATSDPRLAGETQYF
TRBJ1-5 once TRBV6-4 CASSEQGGNQPQHF
TRBJ2-7 NA TRBV4-3 CASSPEHHRVYEQYF
TRBJ1-2 NA TRBV6-5 CASSYSRGNYGYTF
TRBJ1-5 NA TRBV7-8 CASSLGGTVGQPQHF
TRBJ2-7 NA TRBV11-3 CASSFSGQSYEQYF
TRBJ2-5 NA TRBV15 CATSLGTSGRETQYF
TRBJ2-5 NA TRBV11-2 CASRGRGAETQYF
TRBJ2-7 NA TRBV7-9 CASSSRHRSDYEQYF